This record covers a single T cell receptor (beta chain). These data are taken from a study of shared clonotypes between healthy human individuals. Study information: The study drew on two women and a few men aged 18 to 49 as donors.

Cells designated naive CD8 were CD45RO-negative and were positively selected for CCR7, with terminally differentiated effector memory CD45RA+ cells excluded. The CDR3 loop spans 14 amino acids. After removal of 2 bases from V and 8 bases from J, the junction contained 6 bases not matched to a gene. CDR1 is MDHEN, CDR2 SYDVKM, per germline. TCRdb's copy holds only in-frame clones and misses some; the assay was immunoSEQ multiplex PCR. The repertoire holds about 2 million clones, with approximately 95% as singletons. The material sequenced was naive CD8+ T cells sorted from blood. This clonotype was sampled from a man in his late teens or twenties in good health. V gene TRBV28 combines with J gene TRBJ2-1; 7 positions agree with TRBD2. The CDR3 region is CASSLRREQDEQFF. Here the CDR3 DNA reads TGTGCCAGCAGTTTAAGGCGGGAGCAAGATGAGCAGTTCTTC.